The next 14 T cell receptor beta chains were all read from a single sample in a study of a mutant IDH1 vaccine in newly diagnosed glioma. Sequenced by immunoSEQ multiplex PCR; TCRdb stores in-frame clones only, minus some. The repertoire consists of roughly 42,000 clones, with 75% to 90% occurring once and the leading ten covering about 1.5%. Their cognate antigens are unknown. Specified time point: week 5, during vaccination. What each vaccine dose contained was 300 ug of mutant IDH1 20-mer peptide, accompanied by topical imiquimod. This specimen was PBMCs, taken from a glioma patient whose treatment included an IDH1 peptide vaccine. These receptors were obtained from a man aged 35 to 55 with glioma.

CDR3 in amino acids: CASRPRSYEQYF. In DNA form, the CDR3 reads TGTGCCAGCAGACCCCGCTCCTACGAGCAGTACTTC. The chain combines TRBV28 with TRBJ2-7; D unresolved. The germline V and J ends were trimmed by 6 bases and 0 bases, with 6 bases remaining between them. The CDR3 is made up of 12 amino acids. CDR1 and CDR2 from the germline V gene are MDHEN and SYDVKM.

The chain combines TRBV6-6 with TRBJ2-1, with unresolved D. The CDR3 covers 12 residues. The germline V gene encodes CDR1 MNHNY and CDR2 SVGAGI (reference sequence). V was trimmed by 6 bases and J by 8 bases, leaving 11 bases between them. The CDR3 loop reads CASSVYGDEQFF. Here the CDR3 DNA reads TGTGCCAGCAGCGTGTACGGAGATGAGCAGTTCTTC.

This chain connects TRBV5-6 to TRBJ2-7; D is undetermined. The CDR3 totals 11 residues. The ends were cut back, 2 bases at V and 7 bases at J, with 7 bases in the middle. CDR1 is SGHDT and CDR2 is YYEEEE in the germline V gene. The CDR3 loop is CASSFGWEQYF. The CDR3 DNA sequence: TGTGCCAGCAGCTTTGGGTGGGAGCAGTACTTC.

This clone was found once. The rearrangement joins TRBV6-5 to TRBJ2-5, with TRBD1 matching 8 bases. Losses at the gene ends were 0 bases for V and 4 bases for J; bases not matched to a gene: 7. Germline loops: CDR1 MNHEY, CDR2 SVGAGI. The CDR3 has 16 residues. CDR3 loop: CASSYSLRTGIETQYF. DNA of the CDR3: TGTGCCAGCAGTTACTCCCTGAGGACAGGGATAGAGACCCAGTACTTC.

The chain carries TRBV4-3 and TRBJ2-1, with 9 nucleotides matching TRBD2. The germline CDR1 and CDR2 sequences are LGHNA and YSLEER. J gave up 7 bases and V 1 base, and 14 bases lay outside the gene matches. The CDR3 is made up of 18 amino acids. CDR3 sequence reads: CASSQASMRLAGNNEQFF. The CDR3, as DNA: TGCGCCAGCAGCCAAGCATCCATGAGGCTAGCGGGAAATAATGAGCAGTTCTTC.

The gene calls are TRBV27 and TRBJ2-1; the match to TRBD2 covers 10 bases. The CDR3 totals 14 residues. Germline assignment: CDR1 MNHEY and CDR2 SMNVEV (reference sequence). The trim removed 2 bases at V and 9 bases at J, leaving 4 bases unmatched. The CDR3 DNA is TGTGCCAGCAGTTTAAGTACTAGCGGGGCTGAGCAGTTCTTC. This sequence encodes CASSLSTSGAEQFF.

This chain connects TRBV7-2 to TRBJ1-3; D gene ambiguous. Deletions cut 2 bases from V and 2 bases from J, with 7 bases between. Germline CDR1 SGHTA, CDR2 FQGNSA. The CDR3 runs 14 residues. CDR3 DNA sequence: TGTGCCAGCAGCTTAACCCGGACTGGAAACACCATATATTTT. It is translated as CASSLTRTGNTIYF.

This chain links TRBV2 with TRBJ1-3; D may be TRBD1 (6 bases). V lost 8 bases, J lost 0 bases, and 8 bases lay in between. Looked up from germline, CDR1 is SNHLY and CDR2 is FYNNEI. CDR3 length: 13 amino acids. CDR3 residues: CASGQNSGNTIYF. For the CDR3, the DNA is TGTGCCAGCGGACAGAACTCTGGAAACACCATATATTTT. Combining the CDR3 with reference TRBV2 and TRBJ1-3 gives the whole variable domain EPEVTQTPSHQVTQMGQEVILRCVPISNHLYFYWYRQILGQKVEFLVSFYNNEISEKSEIFDDQFSVERPDGSNFTLKIRSTKLEDSAMYFCASGQNSGNTIYFGEGSWLTVV.

The rearrangement links TRBV30 to TRBJ1-2; maybe TRBD1 (5 bases). The V end lost 3 bases, the J end lost 8 bases, and 13 bases lay between the germline ends. The CDR3 is 12 residues long. Germline V CDR1 and CDR2: GTSNPN, SVGIG (reference sequence). The DNA of the CDR3 is TGTGCCTGGAGCGGCAGGGCTGCCGGCTACACCTTC. Protein sequence: CAWSGRAAGYTF. The whole variable domain, remainder taken from reference TRBV30 and TRBJ1-2, is SQTIHQWPATLVQPVGSPLSLECTVEGTSNPNLYWYRQAAGRGLQLLFYSVGIGQISSEVPQNLSASRPQDRQFILSSKKLLLSDSGFYLCAWSGRAAGYTFGSGTRLTVV.

The chain links TRBV18 to TRBJ1-1; D is undetermined. From germline, CDR1 is KGHSH and CDR2 LQKENI. Trimming took 3 bases from V and 0 from J, leaving 5 bases between them. The CDR3 consists of 13 residues. The CDR3 protein is CASSPALNTEAFF. CDR3 nucleotide sequence: TGTGCCAGCTCACCCGCTCTGAACACTGAAGCTTTCTTT.

This rearrangement joins TRBV19 to TRBJ2-1; D might be TRBD1 (6 bases). The CDR3 length is 15 residues. Germline V gene lookup returns CDR1 LNHDA and CDR2 SQIVND (reference sequence). V was shortened by 7 bases and J by 4 bases, with 17 bases between the two germline ends. The CDR3 nucleotides read TGTGCCAGTAACCCCAGTGGGGGCCGTTACAATGAGCAGTTCTTC. This encodes CASNPSGGRYNEQFF.

The chain recombines TRBV6-1 with TRBJ2-2; TRBD1 might be the D (5 bases). Trimming removed 8 bases from V and 0 bases from J, with 13 bases in between. Germline V CDR1 and CDR2: MNHNS, SASEGT. The CDR3 length is 15 residues. The CDR3 coding sequence is TGTGCCAGCGCCCGACAGTCCGCGAACACCGGGGAGCTGTTTTTT. Translation gives CASARQSANTGELFF.

The CDR3 spells CASTLGIGGSYEQYF. The CDR3 DNA reads as TGTGCCAGCACCCTCGGAATAGGGGGCTCCTACGAGCAGTACTTC. This rearrangement joins TRBV7-6 to TRBJ2-7, with a tentative D call TRBD1 (6 bases). The CDR3 is made up of 15 amino acids. Germline loops: CDR1 SGHVS, CDR2 FNYEAQ. V lost 7 bases and J lost 0, with 16 bases in between. The full variable domain, rest sourced from reference TRBV7-6 and TRBJ2-7, is GAGVSQSPRYKVTKRGQDVALRCDPISGHVSLYWYRQALGQGPEFLTYFNYEAQQDKSGLPNDRFSAERPEGSISTLTIQRTEQRDSAMYRCASTLGIGGSYEQYFGPGTRLTVT.

J is TRBJ2-1 and V is TRBV5-4; weak D call: TRBD2 (5 bases). This CDR3 spans 16 amino acids. V dropped 1 base and J dropped 0 bases, with 11 bases sitting between them. Germline V gene lookup returns CDR1 SGHNT and CDR2 YYREEE (reference sequence). The chain's CDR3 is CASSLQRQSSYNEQFF. CDR3 nucleotides: TGTGCCAGCAGCTTGCAGCGGCAGAGCTCCTACAATGAGCAGTTCTTC.